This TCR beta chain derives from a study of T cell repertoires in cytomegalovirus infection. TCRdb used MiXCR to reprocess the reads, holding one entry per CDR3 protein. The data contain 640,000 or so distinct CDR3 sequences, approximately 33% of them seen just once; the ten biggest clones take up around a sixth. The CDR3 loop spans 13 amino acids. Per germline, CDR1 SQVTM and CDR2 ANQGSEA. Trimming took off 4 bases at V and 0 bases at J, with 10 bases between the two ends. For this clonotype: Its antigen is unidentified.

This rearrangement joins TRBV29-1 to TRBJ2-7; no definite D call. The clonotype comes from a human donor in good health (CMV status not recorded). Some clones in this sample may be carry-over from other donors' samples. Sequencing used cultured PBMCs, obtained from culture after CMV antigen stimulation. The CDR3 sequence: CSVARSASYEQYF. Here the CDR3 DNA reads TGCAGCGTTGCCAGAAGCGCCTCCTACGAGCAGTACTTC.